These T cell receptor beta chains were read from a single sample in a study of cytomegalovirus exposure and HLA in healthy donors. The assay was immunoSEQ multiplex PCR, and TCRdb's table has in-frame clones only and misses some. The sample consists of roughly 180,000 clones, around 82% of them appearing once. The material sequenced was PBMCs. The receptors originated from a male donor in good health and CMV-seronegative. CDR3s include the opening cysteine and the closing phenylalanine or tryptophan. The order of the fields is clone size, D gene, V gene, J gene, CDR3 protein, CDR3 DNA. The D gene is left open where the match is weak. The size of a clone is reported for some rows only, either as once, few or many, or as a class for expanded clones.

>.|TRBD1|TRBV15|TRBJ2-1
CATSRAGVGQYNEQFF
TGTGCCACCAGCAGAGCAGGCGTGGGACAGTACAATGAGCAGTTCTTC
>.|TRBD2|TRBV11-2|TRBJ2-3
CASSLDYSGGALDTQYF
TGTGCCAGCAGCTTAGATTACAGCGGGGGGGCCTTAGATACGCAGTATTTT
>.|.|TRBV6-6|TRBJ1-1
CGAGTLNTEAFF
TGCGGTGCCGGGACATTGAACACTGAAGCTTTCTTT
>once|.|TRBV29-1|TRBJ2-1
CSVEPQAEGSYNEQFF
TGCAGCGTTGAACCCCAGGCGGAGGGCTCCTACAATGAGCAGTTCTTC
>.|TRBD2|TRBV19|TRBJ2-7
CASAAGLAGEQYF
TGTGCCAGCGCCGCTGGACTAGCGGGCGAGCAGTACTTC
>.|TRBD1|TRBV6-6|TRBJ2-7
CASSYNVKTGQYEQYF
TGTGCCAGCAGTTACAACGTTAAGACAGGGCAGTACGAGCAGTACTTC
>.|TRBD1|TRBV5-1|TRBJ2-5
CASSLSTGEQETQYF
TGCGCCAGCAGCTTGTCGACAGGGGAACAAGAGACCCAGTACTTC
>.|TRBD1|TRBV11-2|TRBJ2-2
CASSPRGLGTGELFF
TGTGCCAGCAGCCCCAGGGGGTTAGGCACCGGGGAGCTGTTTTTT
>.|.|TRBV6-4|TRBJ1-1
CASSDTGNTEAFF
TGTGCCAGCAGTGATACAGGGAACACTGAAGCTTTCTTT
>.|TRBD2|TRBV5-4|TRBJ2-1
CASSLAAGTSDEQFF
TGTGCCAGCAGCTTGGCAGCGGGGACTTCGGATGAGCAGTTCTTC
>few|.|TRBV19|TRBJ2-2
CASNAIGAGELFF
TGTGCCAGTAACGCCATAGGGGCCGGGGAGCTGTTTTTT
>.|.|TRBV6-1|TRBJ1-5
CASSELGPGPQHF
TGTGCCAGCAGTGAATTGGGTCCGGGGCCCCAGCATTTT
>.|.|TRBV2|TRBJ1-2
CASSETENYGYTF
TGTGCCAGCAGTGAGACAGAAAACTATGGCTACACCTTC
>.|TRBD1|TRBV5-4|TRBJ1-6
CASSSGQGYNSPLHF
TGTGCCAGCAGCTCAGGACAGGGCTATAATTCACCCCTCCACTTT
>.|.|TRBV10-3|TRBJ1-4
CAISEGGNNEKLFF
TGTGCCATCAGTGAAGGGGGAAATAATGAAAAACTGTTTTTT
>.|.|TRBV6-5|TRBJ2-2
CASSYSTRAGELFF
TGTGCCAGCAGTTACTCGACTAGGGCCGGGGAGCTGTTTTTT
>.|TRBD1|TRBV7-9|TRBJ2-5
CASSDRGRGETQYF
TGTGCCAGCAGCGACAGGGGAAGAGGAGAGACCCAGTACTTC
>.|.|TRBV18|TRBJ2-7
CASSPGSEGYEQYF
TGTGCCAGCTCACCCGGTAGCGAAGGCTACGAGCAGTACTTC
>once|.|TRBV5-4|TRBJ2-5
CASSPGETQYF
TGTGCCAGCAGCCCAGGGGAGACCCAGTACTTC
>.|.|TRBV9|TRBJ2-3
CASRPWRGGTDTQYF
TGTGCCAGCCGCCCATGGAGGGGTGGCACAGATACGCAGTATTTT
>.|TRBD1|TRBV9|TRBJ1-4
CASSETGGVWEKLFF
TGTGCCAGCAGCGAAACAGGGGGCGTGTGGGAAAAACTGTTTTTT
>.|.|TRBV11-1|TRBJ2-7
CASSLRIAGEYEQYF
TGTGCCAGCAGCTTAAGGATAGCAGGGGAGTACGAGCAGTACTTC
>.|TRBD1|TRBV19|TRBJ1-2
CASSISGQGTGGYTF
TGTGCCAGTAGTATCTCGGGACAGGGGACTGGGGGCTACACCTTC
>.|TRBD2|TRBV19|TRBJ2-7
CASSISLTSGSSYEQYF
TGTGCCAGTAGTATCTCCCTTACTAGCGGGAGTTCCTACGAGCAGTACTTC
>.|.|TRBV11-2|TRBJ2-7
CASSPEEGQYF
TGTGCCAGCAGTCCCGAGGAGGGGCAGTACTTC
>.|.|TRBV7-2|TRBJ2-1
CASSDTASNEQFF
TGTGCCAGCAGCGATACCGCTAGCAATGAGCAGTTCTTC
>.|TRBD1|TRBV9|TRBJ1-1
CASSVETGGLAFF
TGTGCCAGCAGCGTAGAGACAGGGGGATTAGCTTTCTTT
>.|TRBD1|TRBV19|TRBJ1-1
CATTFGDRIEAFF
TGTGCCACGACCTTTGGGGACAGGATTGAAGCTTTCTTT
>.|.|TRBV9|TRBJ1-6
CASSVAGAYNSPLHF
TGTGCCAGCAGCGTAGCAGGGGCCTATAATTCACCCCTCCACTTT
>.|TRBD1|TRBV19|TRBJ1-5
CASSIHRGNDQPQHF
TGTGCCAGTAGTATTCACAGGGGAAACGATCAGCCCCAGCATTTT
>.|.|TRBV15|TRBJ1-5
CATSRGQAADSNQPQHF
TGTGCCACCAGCAGAGGGCAAGCGGCAGATAGCAATCAGCCCCAGCATTTT
>.|TRBD2|TRBV4-2|TRBJ2-6
CASSQSNREAGANVLTF
TGTGCCAGCAGCCAATCAAACCGGGAGGCTGGGGCCAACGTCCTGACTTTC
>.|TRBD2|TRBV6-5|TRBJ2-7
CASSYSPLAAYEQYF
TGTGCCAGCAGTTACTCGCCGCTAGCGGCCTACGAGCAGTACTTC
>.|.|TRBV15|TRBJ1-6
CATSTQGGSPLHF
TGTGCCACCAGCACTCAGGGTGGTTCACCCCTCCACTTT
>.|.|TRBV14|TRBJ1-2
CASSARESDYGYTF
TGTGCCAGCAGCGCCCGGGAATCTGACTATGGCTACACCTTC
>.|.|TRBV14|TRBJ2-7
CAGSQKNSYEQYF
TGTGCCGGCAGCCAAAAAAACAGCTACGAGCAGTACTTC
>.|.|TRBV5-1|TRBJ1-6
CASSLAVGLLDSPLHF
TGCGCCAGCAGCTTGGCTGTTGGACTACTGGATTCACCCCTCCACTTT
>.|.|TRBV29-1|TRBJ1-3
CSVEVNTNTIYF
TGCAGCGTTGAAGTTAACACGAACACCATATATTTT
>.|TRBD1|TRBV7-9|TRBJ2-7
CASSLGGQDYEQYF
TGTGCCAGCAGCTTAGGGGGACAGGACTACGAGCAGTACTTC
>.|.|TRBV2|TRBJ1-1
CASSEAGEGTEAFF
TGTGCCAGCAGTGAGGCAGGGGAGGGCACTGAAGCTTTCTTT
>.|.|TRBV5-1|TRBJ1-2
CASSSPGLGYTF
TGCGCCAGCAGCTCCCCCGGGTTAGGCTACACCTTC
>.|.|TRBV29-1|TRBJ1-1
CSVVNTEAFF
TGCAGCGTCGTGAACACTGAAGCTTTCTTT
>.|TRBD2|TRBV7-6|TRBJ2-6
CASSRTSGRSGANVLTF
TGTGCCAGCAGCAGAACTAGCGGGCGCTCTGGGGCCAACGTCCTGACTTTC
>.|TRBD2|TRBV5-4|TRBJ2-7
CASSLGGTSGYEQYF
TGTGCCAGCAGCCTAGGGGGGACTAGCGGCTACGAGCAGTACTTC
>.|TRBD1|TRBV2|TRBJ2-6
CATGTGFSGANVLTF
TGTGCCACAGGGACAGGGTTCTCTGGGGCCAACGTCCTGACTTTC
>once|TRBD2|TRBV6-5|TRBJ2-1
CAILPAGGQRNEQFF
TGTGCCATTCTCCCGGCGGGGGGGCAACGCAATGAGCAGTTCTTC
>.|TRBD2|TRBV19|TRBJ2-7
CASSARGAGVEQYF
TGTGCCAGTAGTGCCCGCGGAGCGGGAGTTGAGCAGTACTTC
>.|TRBD1|TRBV5-6|TRBJ1-4
CASSLGTGGIKLFF
TGTGCCAGCAGCTTGGGGACAGGGGGAATAAAACTGTTTTTT
>.|.|TRBV6-1|TRBJ1-1
CASRRDTRGTEAFF
TGTGCCAGCAGAAGGGACACCAGGGGAACTGAAGCTTTCTTT